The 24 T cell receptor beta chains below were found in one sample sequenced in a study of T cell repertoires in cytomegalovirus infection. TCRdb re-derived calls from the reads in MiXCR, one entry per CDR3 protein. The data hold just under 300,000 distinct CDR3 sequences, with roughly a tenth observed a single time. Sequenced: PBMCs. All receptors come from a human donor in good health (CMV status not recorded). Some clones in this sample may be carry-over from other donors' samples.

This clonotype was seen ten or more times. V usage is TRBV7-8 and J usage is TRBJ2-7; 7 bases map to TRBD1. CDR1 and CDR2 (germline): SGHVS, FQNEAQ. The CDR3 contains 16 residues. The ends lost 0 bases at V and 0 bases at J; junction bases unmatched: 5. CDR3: CASSLAADRSSYEQYF. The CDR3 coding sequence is TGTGCCAGCAGCTTAGCGGCGGACAGGAGCTCCTACGAGCAGTACTTC.

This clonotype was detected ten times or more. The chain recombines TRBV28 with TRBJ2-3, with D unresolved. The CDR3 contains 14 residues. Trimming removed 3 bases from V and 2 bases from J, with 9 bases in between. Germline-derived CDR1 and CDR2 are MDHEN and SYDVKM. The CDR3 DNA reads TGTGCCAGCAGTTTGGACCCTAACACAGATACGCAGTATTTT. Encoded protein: CASSLDPNTDTQYF.

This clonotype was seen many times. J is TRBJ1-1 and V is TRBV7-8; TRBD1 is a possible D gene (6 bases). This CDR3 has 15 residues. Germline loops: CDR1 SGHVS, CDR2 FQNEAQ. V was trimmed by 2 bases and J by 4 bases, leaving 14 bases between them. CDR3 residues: CASSLILGAPTEAFF. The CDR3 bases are TGTGCCAGCAGCTTAATACTGGGGGCTCCCACTGAAGCTTTCTTT.

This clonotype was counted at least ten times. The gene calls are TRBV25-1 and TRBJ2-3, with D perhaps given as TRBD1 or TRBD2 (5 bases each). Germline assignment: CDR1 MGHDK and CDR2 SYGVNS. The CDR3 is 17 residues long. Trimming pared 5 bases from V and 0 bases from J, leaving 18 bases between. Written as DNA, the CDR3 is TGTGCCAGCAGTCCGACCTTTGGGGACGGAAGCACAGATACGCAGTATTTT. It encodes CASSPTFGDGSTDTQYF.

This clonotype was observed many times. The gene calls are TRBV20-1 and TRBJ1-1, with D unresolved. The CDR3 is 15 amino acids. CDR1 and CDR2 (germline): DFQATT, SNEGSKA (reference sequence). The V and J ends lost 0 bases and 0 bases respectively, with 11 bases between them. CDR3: CSARDPATMNTEAFF. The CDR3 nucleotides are TGCAGTGCTAGAGATCCAGCGACAATGAACACTGAAGCTTTCTTT.

This chain's CDR3 is CASSQNQGFSTNEKLFF. DNA of the CDR3: TGTGCCAGCAGCCAAAATCAGGGCTTCTCAACTAATGAAAAACTGTTTTTT. The gene calls are TRBV14 and TRBJ1-4; possible D gene TRBD1, 5 bases. Germline values: CDR1 SGHDN, CDR2 FVKESK. There are 17 residues in the CDR3. The V gene lost 2 bases and the J gene lost 0 bases, with 13 bases spanning the gap.

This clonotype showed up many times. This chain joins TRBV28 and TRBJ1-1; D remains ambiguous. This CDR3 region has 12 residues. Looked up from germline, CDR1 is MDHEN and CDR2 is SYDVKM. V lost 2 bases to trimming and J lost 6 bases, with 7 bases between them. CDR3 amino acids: CASSLPGSEAFF. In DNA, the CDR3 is TGTGCCAGCAGTTTACCAGGCTCTGAAGCTTTCTTT.

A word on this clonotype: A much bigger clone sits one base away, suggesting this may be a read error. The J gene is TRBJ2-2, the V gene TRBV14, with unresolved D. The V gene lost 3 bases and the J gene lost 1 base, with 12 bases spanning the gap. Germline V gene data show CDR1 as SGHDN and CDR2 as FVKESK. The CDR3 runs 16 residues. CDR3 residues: CASSHALRMNTGELFF. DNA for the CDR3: TGTGCCAGCAGCCATGCCCTTCGTATGAACACCGGGGAGCTGTTTTTT.

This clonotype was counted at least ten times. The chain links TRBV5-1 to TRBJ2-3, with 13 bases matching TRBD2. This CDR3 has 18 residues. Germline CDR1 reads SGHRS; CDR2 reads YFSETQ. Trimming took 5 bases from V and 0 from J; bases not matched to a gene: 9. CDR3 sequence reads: CASSQGLAGVTSTDTQYF. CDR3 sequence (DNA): TGCGCCAGCAGTCAAGGACTAGCGGGGGTAACTAGCACAGATACGCAGTATTTT.

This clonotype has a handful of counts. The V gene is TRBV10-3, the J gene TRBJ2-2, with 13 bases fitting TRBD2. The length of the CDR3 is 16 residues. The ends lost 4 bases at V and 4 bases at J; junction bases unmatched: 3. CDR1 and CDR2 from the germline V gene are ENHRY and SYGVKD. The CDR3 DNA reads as TGTGCCATCAGTGGGACTAGCGGGGGTGCCACCGGGGAGCTGTTTTTT. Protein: CAISGTSGGATGELFF.

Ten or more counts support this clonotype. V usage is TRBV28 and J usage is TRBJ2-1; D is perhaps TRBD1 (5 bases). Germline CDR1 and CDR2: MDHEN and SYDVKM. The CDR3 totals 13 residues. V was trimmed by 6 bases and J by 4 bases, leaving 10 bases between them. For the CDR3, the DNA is TGTGCCAGCAGCCTCGGACATTACAATGAGCAGTTCTTC. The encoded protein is CASSLGHYNEQFF.

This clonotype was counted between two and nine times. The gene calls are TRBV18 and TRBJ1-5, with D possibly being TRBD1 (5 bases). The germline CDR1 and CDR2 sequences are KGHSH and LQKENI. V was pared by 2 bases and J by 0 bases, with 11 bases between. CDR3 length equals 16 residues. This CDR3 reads CASSPRGTNSNQPQHF. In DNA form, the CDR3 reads TGTGCCAGCTCACCAAGAGGGACTAATAGCAATCAGCCCCAGCATTTT.

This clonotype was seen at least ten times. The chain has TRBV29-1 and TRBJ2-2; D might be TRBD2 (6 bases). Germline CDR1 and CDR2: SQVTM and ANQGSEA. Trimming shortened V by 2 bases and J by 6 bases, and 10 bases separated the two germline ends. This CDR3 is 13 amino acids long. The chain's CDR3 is CSVEMVAAGELFF. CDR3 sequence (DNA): TGCAGCGTTGAAATGGTAGCGGCCGGGGAGCTGTTTTTT.

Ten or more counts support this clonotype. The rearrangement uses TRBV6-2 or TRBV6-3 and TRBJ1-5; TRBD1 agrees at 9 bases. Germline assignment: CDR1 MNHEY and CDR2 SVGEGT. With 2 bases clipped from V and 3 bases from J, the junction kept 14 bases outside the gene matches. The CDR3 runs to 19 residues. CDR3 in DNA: TGTGCCAGCAGTTACAAGGACAGGGGCGTTTATAGAGACAATCAGCCCCAGCATTTT. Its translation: CASSYKDRGVYRDNQPQHF.

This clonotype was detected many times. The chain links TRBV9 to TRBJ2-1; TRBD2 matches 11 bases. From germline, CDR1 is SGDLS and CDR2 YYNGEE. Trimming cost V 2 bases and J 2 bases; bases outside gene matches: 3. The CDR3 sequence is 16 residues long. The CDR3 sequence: CASSVSGGVTYNEQFF. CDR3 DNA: TGTGCCAGCAGCGTTAGCGGGGGGGTTACCTACAATGAGCAGTTCTTC.

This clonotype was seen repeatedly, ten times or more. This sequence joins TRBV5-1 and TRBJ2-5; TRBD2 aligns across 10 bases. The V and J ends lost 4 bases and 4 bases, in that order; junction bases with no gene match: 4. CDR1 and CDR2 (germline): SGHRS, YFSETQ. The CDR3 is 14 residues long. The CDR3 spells CASSSGGARETQYF. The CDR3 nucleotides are TGCGCCAGCAGCAGCGGGGGGGCCCGAGAGACCCAGTACTTC.

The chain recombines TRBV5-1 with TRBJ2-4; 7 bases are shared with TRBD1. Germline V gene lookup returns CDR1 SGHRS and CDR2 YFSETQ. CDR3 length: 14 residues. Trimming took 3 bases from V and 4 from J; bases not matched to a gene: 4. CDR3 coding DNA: TGCGCCAGCAGCTCAGGGGGTACAAAAAACATTCAGTACTTC. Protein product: CASSSGGTKNIQYF.

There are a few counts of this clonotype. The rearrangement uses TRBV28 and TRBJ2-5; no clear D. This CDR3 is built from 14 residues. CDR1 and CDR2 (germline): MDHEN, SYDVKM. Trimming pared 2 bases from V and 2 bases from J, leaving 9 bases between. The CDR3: CASSLAPRQETQYF. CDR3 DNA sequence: TGTGCCAGCAGTTTAGCCCCCCGGCAAGAGACCCAGTACTTC. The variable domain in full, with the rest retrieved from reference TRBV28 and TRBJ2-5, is DVKVTQSSRYLVKRTGEKVFLECVQDMDHENMFWYRQDPGLGLRLIYFSYDVKMKEKGDIPEGYSVSREKKERFSLILESASTNQTSMYLCASSLAPRQETQYFGPGTRLLVL.

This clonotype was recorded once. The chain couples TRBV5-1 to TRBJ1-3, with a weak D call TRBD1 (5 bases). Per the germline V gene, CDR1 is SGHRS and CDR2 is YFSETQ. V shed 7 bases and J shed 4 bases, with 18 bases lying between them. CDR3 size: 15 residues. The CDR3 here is CASGEGSPAGNTIYF. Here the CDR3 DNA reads TGCGCCAGCGGTGAGGGGAGCCCCGCGGGAAACACCATATATTTT.

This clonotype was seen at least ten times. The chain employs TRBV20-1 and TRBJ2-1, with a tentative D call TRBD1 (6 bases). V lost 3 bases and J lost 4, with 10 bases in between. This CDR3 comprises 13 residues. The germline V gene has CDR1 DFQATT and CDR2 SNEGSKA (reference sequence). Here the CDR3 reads CSASRGRYNEQFF. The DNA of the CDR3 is TGCAGTGCTAGCAGGGGCAGATACAATGAGCAGTTCTTC.

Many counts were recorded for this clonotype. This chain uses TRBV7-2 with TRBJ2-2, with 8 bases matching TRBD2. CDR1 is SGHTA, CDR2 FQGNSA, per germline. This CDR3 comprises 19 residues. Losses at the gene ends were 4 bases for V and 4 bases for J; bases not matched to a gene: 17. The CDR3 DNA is TGTGCCAGCAGCTCGGGGGGGGGAGGATTTTTACCGGGCACCGGGGAGCTGTTTTTT. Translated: CASSSGGGGFLPGTGELFF. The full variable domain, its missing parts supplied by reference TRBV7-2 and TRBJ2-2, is GAGVSQSPSNKVTEKGKDVELRCDPISGHTALYWYRQSLGQGLEFLIYFQGNSAPDKSGLPSDRFSAERTGGSVSTLTIQRTQQEDSAVYLCASSSGGGGFLPGTGELFFGEGSRLTVL.

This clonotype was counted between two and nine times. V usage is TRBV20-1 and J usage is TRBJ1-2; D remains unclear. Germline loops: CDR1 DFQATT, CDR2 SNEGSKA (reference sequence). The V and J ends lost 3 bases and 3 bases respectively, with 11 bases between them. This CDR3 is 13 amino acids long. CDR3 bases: TGCAGTGCTAGGGGTGGGTCAGACTATGGCTACACCTTC. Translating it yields CSARGGSDYGYTF.

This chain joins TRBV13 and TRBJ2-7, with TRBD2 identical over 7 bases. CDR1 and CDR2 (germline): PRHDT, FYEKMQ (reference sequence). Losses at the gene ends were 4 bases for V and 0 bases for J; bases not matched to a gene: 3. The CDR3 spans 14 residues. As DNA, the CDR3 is TGTGCCAGCAGCTATCGGGGGGACTCCTACGAGCAGTACTTC. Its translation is CASSYRGDSYEQYF.

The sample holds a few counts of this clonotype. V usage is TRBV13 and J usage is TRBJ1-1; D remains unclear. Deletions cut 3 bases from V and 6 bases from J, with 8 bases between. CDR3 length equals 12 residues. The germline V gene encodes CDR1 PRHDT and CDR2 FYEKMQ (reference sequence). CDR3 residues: CASSFVGAEAFF. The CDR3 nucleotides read TGTGCCAGCAGCTTTGTTGGGGCTGAAGCTTTCTTT.